The clone carrying this T cell receptor (beta chain) was recorded once. Its antigen is currently unknown. The CDR3 length is 13 residues. Trimming left V 5 bases short and J 4 bases short, with 11 bases between. In germline, CDR1 is SEHNR, CDR2 FQNEAQ (reference sequence). The protocol was immunoSEQ multiplex PCR, while the TCRdb copy is restricted to in-frame clones and leaves out a portion. The sample records tens of thousands of clones, around 90% being singletons. The data originate from a study of T cell clones after liver transplantation. Broader study findings: The donor-reactive repertoire was only partly measurable in a couple of subjects, lacking donor cells.

The TCR sequence derives from a human donor who received a liver transplant. The sequences come from CD4+ T cells from blood, collected before liver transplant. The J gene is TRBJ2-5, the V gene TRBV7-9; a weak D match, TRBD1 (5 bases). The CDR3 spells CASSDLGVETQYF. The CDR3 DNA is TGTGCCAGCAGCGACCTAGGGGTAGAGACCCAGTACTTC. Full variable domain (outside the CDR3, taken from reference TRBV7-9 and TRBJ2-5): DTGVSQNPRHKITKRGQNVTFRCDPISEHNRLYWYRQTLGQGPEFLTYFQNEAQLEKSRLLSDRFSAERPKGSFSTLEIQRTEQGDSAMYLCASSDLGVETQYFGPGTRLLVL.